These T cell receptor beta chains were read from a single sample in a study of shared clonotypes between healthy human individuals. TCRdb keeps only in-frame clones here, not all; method: immunoSEQ multiplex PCR. The data hold 2 million to 2.5 million clones, with 85% to 95% observed a single time. Sequencing was done on a sample of naive CD4+ T cells sorted from blood. Receptors were obtained from a man between 18 and 29 years old in good health. Each CDR3 is given with its conserved first and last residue. Each record gives: D gene, J gene, clone size, V gene, CDR3 protein, CDR3 DNA. D genes are given only for firm matches. Clone size is not always given. Where it is, it says once, few, many or a class for expanded clones.

d_call: TRBD2
j_call: TRBJ2-7
clone_size: -
v_call: TRBV27
cdr3_aa: CASSQTSGTEQYF
cdr3_nt: TGTGCCAGCAGTCAAACTAGCGGGACAGAGCAGTACTTC

d_call: TRBD2
j_call: TRBJ2-5
clone_size: -
v_call: TRBV5-1
cdr3_aa: CASSPKAGGAETQYF
cdr3_nt: TGCGCCAGCAGCCCCAAGGCGGGAGGGGCGGAGACCCAGTACTTC

d_call: TRBD1
j_call: TRBJ1-5
clone_size: -
v_call: TRBV18
cdr3_aa: CASSLLGQGGNQPQHF
cdr3_nt: TGTGCCAGCTCACTCCTCGGACAGGGTGGCAATCAGCCCCAGCATTTT

d_call: -
j_call: TRBJ1-2
clone_size: -
v_call: TRBV6-5
cdr3_aa: CASSRRSDGYTF
cdr3_nt: TGTGCCAGCAGCCGTAGATCCGATGGCTACACCTTC

d_call: -
j_call: TRBJ2-7
clone_size: -
v_call: TRBV20-1
cdr3_aa: CSAQYGEQYF
cdr3_nt: TGCAGTGCCCAGTACGGGGAGCAGTACTTC

d_call: -
j_call: TRBJ2-2
clone_size: -
v_call: TRBV25-1
cdr3_aa: CASSYPGPNTGELFF
cdr3_nt: TGTGCCAGCAGTTATCCGGGACCAAACACCGGGGAGCTGTTTTTT

d_call: -
j_call: TRBJ1-6
clone_size: -
v_call: TRBV10-3
cdr3_aa: CATRTDYSPLHF
cdr3_nt: TGTGCCACCCGGACTGACTATTCACCCCTCCACTTT

d_call: TRBD2
j_call: TRBJ2-1
clone_size: -
v_call: TRBV18
cdr3_aa: CASSPNLVRGAYYEQFF
cdr3_nt: TGTGCCAGCTCACCCAACCTCGTGCGGGGGGCCTACTATGAGCAGTTCTTC

d_call: -
j_call: TRBJ2-3
clone_size: -
v_call: TRBV2
cdr3_aa: CASSGAETDTQYF
cdr3_nt: TGTGCCAGCAGTGGGGCAGAAACAGATACGCAGTATTTT

d_call: TRBD1
j_call: TRBJ1-3
clone_size: -
v_call: TRBV7-2
cdr3_aa: CASSIGGTGSGNTIYF
cdr3_nt: TGTGCCAGCAGCATAGGGGGCACAGGCTCTGGAAACACCATATATTTT

d_call: -
j_call: TRBJ2-3
clone_size: -
v_call: TRBV6-5
cdr3_aa: CASSQRDTQYF
cdr3_nt: TGTGCCAGCAGCCAGCGAGATACGCAGTATTTT

d_call: -
j_call: TRBJ2-2
clone_size: once
v_call: TRBV5-1
cdr3_aa: CASSLVSKGDTGELFF
cdr3_nt: TGCGCCAGCAGCTTGGTGTCGAAAGGGGACACCGGGGAGCTGTTTTTT

d_call: TRBD2
j_call: TRBJ2-1
clone_size: -
v_call: TRBV7-8
cdr3_aa: CASSSVRLAVNEQFF
cdr3_nt: TGTGCCAGCAGCTCGGTTAGGCTAGCGGTCAATGAGCAGTTCTTC

d_call: -
j_call: TRBJ2-7
clone_size: -
v_call: TRBV6-5
cdr3_aa: CASSYRDGYEQYF
cdr3_nt: TGTGCCAGCAGTTACAGGGACGGATACGAGCAGTACTTC

d_call: -
j_call: TRBJ2-3
clone_size: few
v_call: TRBV4-1
cdr3_aa: CASSQARTPGTDTQYF
cdr3_nt: TGCGCCAGCAGCCAAGCGAGGACTCCGGGCACAGATACGCAGTATTTT

d_call: -
j_call: TRBJ2-1
clone_size: -
v_call: TRBV5-1
cdr3_aa: CASTPLPGPYNEQFF
cdr3_nt: TGCGCCAGCACCCCTTTGCCAGGCCCCTACAATGAGCAGTTCTTC

d_call: -
j_call: TRBJ2-6
clone_size: -
v_call: TRBV6-5
cdr3_aa: CAISRILSGANVLTF
cdr3_nt: TGTGCCATCTCCAGGATCCTCTCTGGGGCCAACGTCCTGACTTTC

d_call: -
j_call: TRBJ2-7
clone_size: once
v_call: TRBV11-1
cdr3_aa: CASSSDRWAYEQYF
cdr3_nt: TGTGCCAGCAGCTCTGACAGGTGGGCCTACGAGCAGTACTTC

d_call: -
j_call: TRBJ1-1
clone_size: -
v_call: TRBV28
cdr3_aa: CASSLLGQLNTEAFF
cdr3_nt: TGTGCCAGCAGTTTATTGGGCCAGTTGAACACTGAAGCTTTCTTT

d_call: TRBD1
j_call: TRBJ1-1
clone_size: -
v_call: TRBV7-6
cdr3_aa: CASSLQGVGTEAFF
cdr3_nt: TGTGCCAGCAGTCTACAGGGGGTCGGCACTGAAGCTTTCTTT

d_call: -
j_call: TRBJ1-2
clone_size: -
v_call: TRBV10-2
cdr3_aa: CASNLDGVSSYTF
cdr3_nt: TGCGCCAGCAACCTGGACGGGGTCTCGAGCTACACCTTC

d_call: -
j_call: TRBJ2-1
clone_size: -
v_call: TRBV7-2
cdr3_aa: CASSPDGLSYNEQFF
cdr3_nt: TGTGCCAGCAGCCCCGACGGGCTCTCCTACAATGAGCAGTTCTTC

d_call: -
j_call: TRBJ2-7
clone_size: -
v_call: TRBV7-9
cdr3_aa: CASSNSVFYEQYF
cdr3_nt: TGTGCCAGCAGCAATAGCGTATTTTACGAGCAGTACTTC

d_call: -
j_call: TRBJ2-7
clone_size: -
v_call: TRBV5-1
cdr3_aa: CASSANPGSYEQYF
cdr3_nt: TGCGCCAGCAGCGCTAACCCGGGGTCCTACGAGCAGTACTTC

d_call: -
j_call: TRBJ2-3
clone_size: -
v_call: TRBV19
cdr3_aa: CASRDGTLLDTQYF
cdr3_nt: TGTGCCAGTAGGGACGGGACCCTCTTAGATACGCAGTATTTT

d_call: -
j_call: TRBJ1-5
clone_size: once
v_call: TRBV18
cdr3_aa: CASSPTGLSNQPQHF
cdr3_nt: TGTGCCAGCTCACCTACCGGACTGAGCAATCAGCCCCAGCATTTT

d_call: -
j_call: TRBJ2-1
clone_size: -
v_call: TRBV28
cdr3_aa: CASSLPARSDEQFF
cdr3_nt: TGTGCCAGCAGTTTGCCCGCAAGAAGCGATGAGCAGTTCTTC

d_call: -
j_call: TRBJ1-6
clone_size: few
v_call: TRBV19
cdr3_aa: CASSTGTGNSPLHF
cdr3_nt: TGTGCCAGTAGTACCGGGACGGGGAATTCACCCCTCCACTTT

d_call: -
j_call: TRBJ2-5
clone_size: -
v_call: TRBV5-4
cdr3_aa: CASSLEETQYF
cdr3_nt: TGTGCCAGCAGCTTGGAAGAGACCCAGTACTTC

d_call: TRBD2
j_call: TRBJ2-4
clone_size: once
v_call: TRBV15
cdr3_aa: CATSRDRAGGAKNIQYF
cdr3_nt: TGTGCCACCAGCAGAGATCGGGCCGGGGGGGCCAAAAACATTCAGTACTTC

d_call: -
j_call: TRBJ1-2
clone_size: -
v_call: TRBV5-1
cdr3_aa: CASSLEAGSRYGYTF
cdr3_nt: TGCGCCAGCAGCTTGGAGGCAGGGAGTCGCTATGGCTACACCTTC

d_call: TRBD1
j_call: TRBJ1-5
clone_size: -
v_call: TRBV19
cdr3_aa: CASTGDRGRQPQHF
cdr3_nt: TGTGCCAGTACAGGGGACAGGGGGCGGCAGCCCCAGCATTTT

d_call: TRBD1
j_call: TRBJ1-2
clone_size: -
v_call: TRBV28
cdr3_aa: CASRPLLPRDRDYGYTF
cdr3_nt: TGTGCCAGCAGGCCCCTGCTCCCCCGGGACAGGGACTATGGCTACACCTTC

d_call: -
j_call: TRBJ2-2
clone_size: once
v_call: TRBV10-3
cdr3_aa: CAISSGRDTGELFF
cdr3_nt: TGTGCCATCAGTTCCGGGAGAGACACCGGGGAGCTGTTTTTT

d_call: TRBD1
j_call: TRBJ2-7
clone_size: -
v_call: TRBV6-6
cdr3_aa: CASRIPGQGYEQYF
cdr3_nt: TGTGCCAGCAGGATACCGGGACAGGGCTACGAGCAGTACTTC

d_call: -
j_call: TRBJ2-1
clone_size: -
v_call: TRBV15
cdr3_aa: CATSRELLVYEQFF
cdr3_nt: TGTGCCACCAGCAGAGAGCTACTAGTCTATGAGCAGTTCTTC

d_call: -
j_call: TRBJ2-7
clone_size: -
v_call: TRBV6-1
cdr3_aa: CASANLLSYEQYF
cdr3_nt: TGTGCCAGCGCGAACCTCCTCTCCTACGAGCAGTACTTC

d_call: -
j_call: TRBJ1-3
clone_size: -
v_call: TRBV5-1
cdr3_aa: CASSFGQTSGNTIYF
cdr3_nt: TGCGCCAGCAGCTTTGGACAGACCTCTGGAAACACCATATATTTT

d_call: -
j_call: TRBJ2-5
clone_size: once
v_call: TRBV25-1
cdr3_aa: CASSEWKGGGETQYF
cdr3_nt: TGTGCCAGCAGTGAATGGAAGGGGGGCGGAGAGACCCAGTACTTC

d_call: TRBD1
j_call: TRBJ1-2
clone_size: -
v_call: TRBV29-1
cdr3_aa: CSVSKTGRGYTF
cdr3_nt: TGCAGCGTTTCCAAGACAGGGCGCGGCTACACCTTC

d_call: -
j_call: TRBJ2-1
clone_size: -
v_call: TRBV6-5
cdr3_aa: CAVRDGSSYNEQFF
cdr3_nt: TGTGCCGTTCGGGACGGAAGCTCCTACAATGAGCAGTTCTTC

d_call: -
j_call: TRBJ2-7
clone_size: -
v_call: TRBV20-1
cdr3_aa: CSARVPGLQYF
cdr3_nt: TGCAGTGCTAGAGTCCCGGGCCTGCAGTACTTC

d_call: TRBD2
j_call: TRBJ2-1
clone_size: -
v_call: TRBV5-1
cdr3_aa: CASSLSGGKHNEQFF
cdr3_nt: TGCGCCAGCAGCTTGTCCGGGGGGAAGCACAATGAGCAGTTCTTC

d_call: -
j_call: TRBJ2-7
clone_size: -
v_call: TRBV27
cdr3_aa: CASSSNPYEQYF
cdr3_nt: TGTGCCAGCAGTTCCAATCCCTACGAGCAGTACTTC

d_call: -
j_call: TRBJ1-3
clone_size: -
v_call: TRBV12-5
cdr3_aa: CASGSQGGNTIYF
cdr3_nt: TGTGCTAGTGGTAGTCAGGGTGGAAACACCATATATTTT

d_call: -
j_call: TRBJ2-2
clone_size: -
v_call: TRBV27
cdr3_aa: CASSLLSGTGELFF
cdr3_nt: TGTGCCAGCAGTTTATTATCTGGCACCGGGGAGCTGTTTTTT

d_call: TRBD1
j_call: TRBJ2-7
clone_size: -
v_call: TRBV28
cdr3_aa: CASRDRIYEQYF
cdr3_nt: TGTGCCAGCAGGGACAGGATTTACGAGCAGTACTTC

d_call: -
j_call: TRBJ2-7
clone_size: -
v_call: TRBV2
cdr3_aa: CAGGLAGEQYF
cdr3_nt: TGTGCCGGGGGGCTAGCCGGGGAGCAGTACTTC

d_call: -
j_call: TRBJ1-2
clone_size: few
v_call: TRBV9
cdr3_aa: CASSVEGIYGYTF
cdr3_nt: TGTGCCAGCAGCGTAGAGGGGATCTATGGCTACACCTTC

d_call: -
j_call: TRBJ2-2
clone_size: few
v_call: TRBV2
cdr3_aa: CASSELEELFF
cdr3_nt: TGTGCCAGCAGTGAACTTGAGGAGCTGTTTTTT

d_call: -
j_call: TRBJ2-3
clone_size: -
v_call: TRBV18
cdr3_aa: CASSPPVVNTQYF
cdr3_nt: TGTGCCAGCTCACCCCCGGTGGTCAATACGCAGTATTTT